Below are 14 T cell receptor beta chains sequenced from a single sample in a study of graft-versus-host responses after intestinal transplantation. No cognate antigen is known for these TCRs. Some clones are missing from TCRdb's copy, which holds only in-frame ones; the method was immunoSEQ multiplex PCR. The sample has roughly 89,000 clones, 91% seen once; the top ten hold 0.1%. Sequences were derived from unstimulated CD4+ T cells sorted from spleen or lymph node cells, sampled before intestinal transplant. These receptors all stem from a human donor who received an intestinal transplant.

This clone was counted a few times. The CDR3 nucleotides are TGTGCCAGCAAGACCGGGACAGGGGGCGCCGAGGCAACTAATGAAAAACTGTTTTTT. Translated, it gives CASKTGTGGAEATNEKLFF. This chain links TRBV19 with TRBJ1-4; 12 bases are a match to TRBD1. The CDR3 has 19 amino acids. Germline CDR1 reads LNHDA; CDR2 reads SQIVND (reference sequence). The V segment lost 9 bases and the J segment 0 bases; nucleotides outside the gene matches: 14.

The chain links TRBV7-9 to TRBJ2-7, with 10 bases identical to TRBD1. The germline CDR1 and CDR2 sequences are SEHNR and FQNEAQ (reference sequence). Trimming took 4 bases from V and 5 from J; bases not matched to a gene: 5. This CDR3 is built from 14 residues. The CDR3 coding sequence is TGTGCCAGCAGCTCGGGACAGGGGAACGACGAGCAGTACTTC. Translated, it gives CASSSGQGNDEQYF.

The chain couples TRBV7-2 to TRBJ1-1; 9 bases match TRBD1. Unmatched junction bases numbered 3, after V lost 3 bases and J lost 1 base. There are 15 residues in the CDR3. The germline V gene has CDR1 SGHTA and CDR2 FQGNSA. This CDR3 is CASSFTGGENTEAFF. The DNA for the CDR3 is TGTGCCAGCAGCTTCACAGGGGGCGAGAACACTGAAGCTTTCTTT.

J is TRBJ1-1 and V is TRBV29-1; the D is unclear. There are 11 residues in the CDR3. V lost 6 bases and J 0 bases, leaving 5 bases between the germline ends. CDR1 is SQVTM and CDR2 is ANQGSEA in the germline V gene. The CDR3 loop reads CSVPVNTEAFF. The CDR3 nucleotides read TGCAGCGTCCCGGTGAACACTGAAGCTTTCTTT.

The chain joins TRBV11-2 to TRBJ2-1; D uncertain. V was clipped by 5 bases and J by 8 bases, with 10 bases between them. CDR1 is SGHAT and CDR2 is FQNNGV in the germline V gene. The CDR3 runs to 12 residues. CDR3 in amino acids: CASSPTIYEQFF. The CDR3 bases are TGTGCCAGCAGCCCTACCATTTATGAGCAGTTCTTC.

The rearrangement links TRBV28 to TRBJ2-5; 9 nucleotides match TRBD2. From germline, CDR1 is MDHEN and CDR2 SYDVKM. The CDR3 contains 18 residues. With 6 bases clipped from V and 1 base from J, the junction kept 15 bases outside the gene matches. CDR3 region: CASSPPLTSGTPQETQYF. The CDR3 region has the DNA TGTGCCAGCAGCCCCCCCCTGACTAGCGGAACTCCCCAAGAGACCCAGTACTTC. The full variable domain, in which reference TRBV28 and TRBJ2-5 provide the parts outside the CDR3, is DVKVTQSSRYLVKRTGEKVFLECVQDMDHENMFWYRQDPGLGLRLIYFSYDVKMKEKGDIPEGYSVSREKKERFSLILESASTNQTSMYLCASSPPLTSGTPQETQYFGPGTRLLVL.

V and J are TRBV7-9 and TRBJ1-1; perhaps TRBD1 as D (6 bases). The V and J ends lost 5 bases and 2 bases respectively, with 18 bases between them. The CDR3 runs 16 residues. Germline CDR1 and CDR2: SEHNR and FQNEAQ (reference sequence). The CDR3 DNA reads TGTGCCAGCAGCCCTCAGGGGCCGGTATCTAACACTGAAGCTTTCTTT. Protein: CASSPQGPVSNTEAFF.

The chain carries TRBV2 and TRBJ1-2; the D gene is possibly TRBD1 (6 bases). Trimming cost V 4 bases and J 4 bases, with 13 bases left between them. Germline CDR1 reads SNHLY; CDR2 reads FYNNEI. The CDR3 is 14 amino acids. The CDR3 nucleotides are TGTGCCAGCAGTGGAGGGGGGGGAGGCTATGGCTACACCTTC. It codes for CASSGGGGGYGYTF.

In the case of this clone: Other nucleotide sequences from this sample produce the same CDR3. The chain is built from TRBV9 and TRBJ2-7; 9 bases match TRBD1. This CDR3 contains 14 residues. Germline CDR1 reads SGDLS; CDR2 reads YYNGEE. V dropped 3 bases and J dropped 2; count of bases not matched to a gene: 3. Here the CDR3 DNA reads TGTGCCAGCAGCGCCGGGACAGGGACCTACGAGCAGTACTTC. Translating gives CASSAGTGTYEQYF.

V and J are TRBV21-1 and TRBJ1-6; the DNA was not used to check the table's D call, TRBD1. TRBV21-1 is deemed a pseudogene. This CDR3 spans 18 amino acids. CDR3: CASSKEGRDRAYNSPLHF. For the CDR3, the DNA is TGTGCCAGCAGCAAAGAGGGCCGGGACAGGGCCTATAATTCACCCCTCCACTTT.

This chain connects TRBV10-3 to TRBJ2-3; 14 nucleotides agree with TRBD2. J was trimmed by 6 bases and V by 6 bases; bases with no gene match: 8. The CDR3 extends over 16 amino acids. Looked up from germline, CDR1 is ENHRY and CDR2 is SYGVKD. Here the CDR3 reads CAIREWTSGGPDTQYF. Written as DNA, the CDR3 is TGTGCCATCAGGGAATGGACTAGCGGGGGGCCCGATACGCAGTATTTT.

V and J are TRBV4-1 and TRBJ2-5, with 12 bases that match TRBD2. Germline CDR1 MGHRA, CDR2 YSYEKL. The V and J ends lost 1 base and 2 bases, in that order; junction bases with no gene match: 11. The length of the CDR3 is 19 residues. The CDR3 DNA follows: TGCGCCAGCAGCCAAGGAAGATGGAGACTAGCGGGGGTGCAAGAGACCCAGTACTTC. Translation: CASSQGRWRLAGVQETQYF.

V is TRBV7-9 and J is TRBJ2-6; D unresolved. This CDR3 spans 15 amino acids. Looked up from germline, CDR1 is SEHNR and CDR2 is FQNEAQ (reference sequence). Trimming stripped 1 base from V and 3 bases from J, with 7 bases between. This CDR3 is CASSLVGVGANVLTF. The CDR3 DNA is TGTGCCAGCAGCTTAGTCGGAGTTGGGGCCAACGTCCTGACTTTC.

CDR3: CASSLAGEGGYTF. CDR3 sequence (DNA): TGTGCCAGCAGCTTAGCAGGGGAGGGTGGCTACACCTTC. This chain joins TRBV7-2 and TRBJ1-2; D might be TRBD1 (5 bases). Germline assignment: CDR1 SGHTA and CDR2 FQGNSA. The V and J ends lost 0 bases and 7 bases respectively, with 9 bases between them. The CDR3 is made up of 13 amino acids.